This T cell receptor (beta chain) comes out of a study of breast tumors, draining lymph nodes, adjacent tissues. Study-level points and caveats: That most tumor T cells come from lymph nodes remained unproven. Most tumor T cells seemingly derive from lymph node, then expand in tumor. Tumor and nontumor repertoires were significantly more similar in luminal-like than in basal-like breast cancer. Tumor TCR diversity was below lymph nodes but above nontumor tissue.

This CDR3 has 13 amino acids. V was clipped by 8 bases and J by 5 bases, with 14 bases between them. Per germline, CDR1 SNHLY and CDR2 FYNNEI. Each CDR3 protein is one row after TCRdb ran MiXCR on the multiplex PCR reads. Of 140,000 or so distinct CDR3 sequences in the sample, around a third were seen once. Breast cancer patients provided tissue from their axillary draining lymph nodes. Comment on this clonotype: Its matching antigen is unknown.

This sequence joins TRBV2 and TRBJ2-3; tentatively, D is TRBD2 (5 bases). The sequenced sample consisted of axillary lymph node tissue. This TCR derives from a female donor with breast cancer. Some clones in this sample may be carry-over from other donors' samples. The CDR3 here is CASLLGVRDTQYF. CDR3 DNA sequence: TGTGCCAGCTTACTCGGGGTACGAGATACGCAGTATTTT.